Listed below are T cell receptor beta chains from one sample, sequenced in a study of beta chain features in type 1 diabetes. Assay: immunoSEQ multiplex PCR; the TCRdb copy retains only in-frame clones and omits some. This sample has around 500,000 clones; roughly 31% occur once, and the top ten carry 0.05% to 0.065%. What was sequenced was naive CD4+ T cells from blood. The receptors were sampled from a man aged 18-30 years in good health. CDR3s include the opening cysteine and the closing phenylalanine or tryptophan. Each record gives: clone size, J gene, D gene, V gene, CDR3 DNA, CDR3 protein. D genes are given only for firm matches. A row's size may be missing; if present it is once, few, many or a size class.

.	TRBJ2-5	.	TRBV9	TGTGCCAGCAGCCCCCGTGGCCAGGAGACCCAGTACTTC	CASSPRGQETQYF
.	TRBJ2-7	TRBD1	TRBV13	TGTGCCAGCAGCTACCGACAGGGCAACAACTACGAGCAGTACTTC	CASSYRQGNNYEQYF
.	TRBJ2-1	TRBD2	TRBV5-1	TGCGCCAGCAGCTTGCTTCCTATAAGGGAGGGAGAGCAGTTCTTC	CASSLLPIREGEQFF
.	TRBJ2-7	TRBD1	TRBV10-3	TGTGCCATGGGGACAGGGGGAATCTACGAGCAGTACTTC	CAMGTGGIYEQYF
few	TRBJ1-1	.	TRBV19	TGTGCCAGTAGTATCTGGGGGAACACTGAAGCTTTCTTT	CASSIWGNTEAFF
few	TRBJ1-1	TRBD1	TRBV30	TGTGCCTGGAGTGTACAGGGGATCAACACTGAAGCTTTCTTT	CAWSVQGINTEAFF
.	TRBJ2-3	.	TRBV4-1	TGCGCCAGCAGCCAGCCGACAGGGAGGCCAGATACGCAGTATTTT	CASSQPTGRPDTQYF
.	TRBJ2-7	.	TRBV15	TGTGCCACCTCCTCAGGGCACGACGAGCAGTACTTC	CATSSGHDEQYF
few	TRBJ2-5	TRBD1	TRBV5-1	TGCGCCAGCAGCCTCGGACAGGGTGAGACCCAGTACTTC	CASSLGQGETQYF
.	TRBJ2-7	.	TRBV2	TGTGCCAGCGGCCCGGGACGGAGCTCCTACGAGCAGTACTTC	CASGPGRSSYEQYF
.	TRBJ2-3	TRBD2	TRBV9	TGTGCCAGCAGCGCCCGACTAGCGGGAGGGGATACGCAGTATTTT	CASSARLAGGDTQYF
few	TRBJ2-7	.	TRBV4-2	TGTGCCAGCAGCCAAGAATGGAGCGAGCAGTACTTC	CASSQEWSEQYF
.	TRBJ1-1	TRBD1	TRBV7-9	TGTGCCAGCAGCCCCAGGGGGCGCGGGGACACTGAAGCTTTCTTT	CASSPRGRGDTEAFF
.	TRBJ2-5	TRBD2	TRBV5-4	TGTGCCAGCAGCTACATAGCGGGAGGGGCGCAAGAGACCCAGTACTTC	CASSYIAGGAQETQYF
.	TRBJ2-7	.	TRBV7-7	TGTGCCAGCAGCTTAGGTCTGGGGCGGAACGAGCAGTACTTC	CASSLGLGRNEQYF
.	TRBJ2-3	TRBD2	TRBV7-9	TGTGCCAGCAGCTTTCCCGAACCTCTAGCGGGAGTGGCAGATACGCAGTATTTT	CASSFPEPLAGVADTQYF
.	TRBJ2-4	.	TRBV7-9	TGTGCCAGCAGCTTAGGGTATCTAGCCAAAAACATTCAGTACTTC	CASSLGYLAKNIQYF
.	TRBJ1-5	.	TRBV30	TGTGCCTGGAGTGTTAACATGGGTAATCAGCCCCAGCATTTT	CAWSVNMGNQPQHF
.	TRBJ2-1	.	TRBV6-1	TGTGCCAGCGGGGTTCACAATGAGCAGTTCTTC	CASGVHNEQFF
.	TRBJ2-2	.	TRBV14	TGTGCCAGCAGCGCTCGATTGGGCACCGGGGAGCTGTTTTTT	CASSARLGTGELFF
.	TRBJ2-1	.	TRBV5-1	TGCGCCAGCAGCTCCAATCCGGGACTCCGAGGCAATGAGCAGTTCTTC	CASSSNPGLRGNEQFF
few	TRBJ2-5	TRBD1	TRBV15	TGTGCCACCAGCAGGATGGACAGGGAAGGGGAGACCCAGTACTTC	CATSRMDREGETQYF
few	TRBJ1-2	.	TRBV6-5	TGTGCCAGCAGTTACAGGGCAGTCAGGAACTATGGCTACACCTTC	CASSYRAVRNYGYTF
.	TRBJ2-5	.	TRBV2	TGTGCCAGCAGTGAAGCCTGGGTAACCGAAGAGACCCAGTACTTC	CASSEAWVTEETQYF
few	TRBJ2-6	.	TRBV5-6	TGTGCCAGCACCAGGCTCTCTGGGGCCAACGTCCTGACTTTC	CASTRLSGANVLTF
.	TRBJ2-5	.	TRBV7-2	TGTGCCAGCAGCTCGGACTCCCTCACCCAGTACTTC	CASSSDSLTQYF
few	TRBJ1-1	.	TRBV30	TGTGCCTGGAGTGTACGAAACAGGGTGAGGGGTGAAGCTTTCTTT	CAWSVRNRVRGEAFF
few	TRBJ2-1	.	TRBV6-1	TGTGCCAGCAGTGAATTGTACAGATACAATGAGCAGTTCTTC	CASSELYRYNEQFF
few	TRBJ2-7	TRBD2	TRBV16	TGTGCCAGCAGTGTGAGACTAGCGGCCCACGAGCAGTACTTC	CASSVRLAAHEQYF
few	TRBJ1-2	.	TRBV5-6	TGTGCCAGCAGCTTGGGCGGGCGGCGCCAGGATGGCTACACCTTC	CASSLGGRRQDGYTF
few	TRBJ2-2	TRBD1	TRBV7-3	TGTGCCAGCAGCTGGACAGGGAACACCGGGGAGCTGTTTTTT	CASSWTGNTGELFF
.	TRBJ2-7	TRBD1	TRBV2	TGTGCCAGCAGGGTGGACAGGAGCTCCTACGAGCAGTACTTC	CASRVDRSSYEQYF
few	TRBJ2-1	.	TRBV14	TGTGCCAGCAGCCAAGTTTCCAATGAGCAGTTCTTC	CASSQVSNEQFF
.	TRBJ2-3	.	TRBV5-1	TGCGCCAGCAGGGGCAGGGAGGGCACAGATACGCAGTATTTT	CASRGREGTDTQYF
.	TRBJ2-5	TRBD1	TRBV18	TGTGCCAGCTCTCGGGACAGACAAGAGACCCAGTACTTC	CASSRDRQETQYF
.	TRBJ1-5	TRBD1	TRBV7-9	TGTGCCAGCAGTTTAGGGGGCGTCGGGCAGCCCCAGCATTTT	CASSLGGVGQPQHF
few	TRBJ2-6	.	TRBV9	TGTGCCAGCAGCGTAGCTTGGACAGCCTCTGGGGCCAACGTCCTGACTTTC	CASSVAWTASGANVLTF
.	TRBJ1-4	TRBD1	TRBV6-1	TGTGCCAGCAGTTGGACAGGGGGCGGTGAAAAACTGTTTTTT	CASSWTGGGEKLFF
.	TRBJ1-5	.	TRBV2	TGTGCCAGCAGCGGGGATTCTAGCAATCAGCCCCAGCATTTT	CASSGDSSNQPQHF
few	TRBJ2-1	.	TRBV29-1	TGCAGCGTTGTGAGGGGGACTACCTACAATGAGCAGTTCTTC	CSVVRGTTYNEQFF
.	TRBJ1-1	.	TRBV7-9	TGTGCCAGCAGCTTAAGGGGCTATCGGGACACTGAAGCTTTCTTT	CASSLRGYRDTEAFF
.	TRBJ1-2	TRBD1	TRBV6-6	TGTGCCAGCAGTCCTCCGGGACAGGGGCTCCATGGCTACACCTTC	CASSPPGQGLHGYTF
few	TRBJ1-2	.	TRBV28	TGTGCCAGCAGCCCAGTCGGTCCCGGGGGCTACACCTTC	CASSPVGPGGYTF
few	TRBJ2-1	.	TRBV6-5	TGTGCCAGCCGACAGGACAATGAGCAGTTCTTC	CASRQDNEQFF
.	TRBJ2-7	TRBD1	TRBV5-1	TGCGCCAGCAGCCGGACCCCGACAGGGGGCTACGAGCAGTACTTC	CASSRTPTGGYEQYF
.	TRBJ2-7	TRBD2	TRBV7-2	TGTGCCAGCAGCTTTAAGCTAGCGGGAGCTCGCCAGGGGAACGAGCAGTACTTC	CASSFKLAGARQGNEQYF
.	TRBJ2-7	.	TRBV6-6	TGTGCCAGCAGCCCGACAGAGTACGAGCAGTACTTC	CASSPTEYEQYF
few	TRBJ1-2	.	TRBV6-5	TGTGCCAGCAGTTACTCGAGTCCCGTTAGCTACACCTTC	CASSYSSPVSYTF
few	TRBJ2-1	.	TRBV18	TGTGCCAGCTCACCACCGGAGAGCTACAATGAGCAGTTCTTC	CASSPPESYNEQFF
few	TRBJ1-2	.	TRBV29-1	TGCAGCGTTGAGTCAGGGCCAGACTATGGCTACACCTTC	CSVESGPDYGYTF
.	TRBJ2-3	TRBD2	TRBV30	TGTGCCTGGACTAGCGGGAGTGCAGATACGCAGTATTTT	CAWTSGSADTQYF
.	TRBJ1-2	.	TRBV30	TGTGCCTGGACTACCGGGAACCCTTATGGCTACACCTTC	CAWTTGNPYGYTF
.	TRBJ2-7	TRBD2	TRBV7-2	TGTGCCAGCAGCGCCGGGACTAGTAGATTCGACGAGCAGTACTTC	CASSAGTSRFDEQYF
.	TRBJ1-4	.	TRBV7-9	TGTGCCAGCAGCGACCGGTTTCACGCGGATGAAAAACTGTTTTTT	CASSDRFHADEKLFF
few	TRBJ1-4	.	TRBV14	TGTGCCAGCAGCCCTCTTGGACGATTGAATGAAAAACTGTTTTTT	CASSPLGRLNEKLFF
.	TRBJ2-5	.	TRBV19	TGTGCCAGTAGCTTATCCCAAGAGACCCAGTACTTC	CASSLSQETQYF
once	TRBJ1-5	TRBD1	TRBV7-3	TGTGCCAGCAGAACAGGGGCCGGCAATCAGCCCCAGCATTTT	CASRTGAGNQPQHF
.	TRBJ2-1	TRBD2	TRBV4-2	TGTGCCAGCAGCCAAGCTCGGCGGGGGATCCCCTACAATGAGCAGTTCTTC	CASSQARRGIPYNEQFF